Below, 22 T cell receptor beta chains from the same sample are listed, as sequenced in a study of T cells in Graves' hyperthyroidism and ophthalmopathy. RNA transcripts served as the template for amplifying TCR beta CDR3 regions. RT-PCR in the first round (using the HTBI primer set) targeted the TCR CDR3. MiXCR, run by TCRdb on the multiplex PCR reads, gives a single entry per CDR3 protein. The table has around 340,000 distinct CDR3 sequences, about 18% seen once; the top ten hold around a third. Sequences were obtained from blood. The receptors come from a woman aged 25 to 39 with Graves' hyperthyroidism that later progressed to Graves' ophthalmopathy.

V usage is TRBV3-1 and J usage is TRBJ1-3, with 7 bases identical to TRBD1. V shed 3 bases, J shed 8 bases, and the junction held 4 bases outside the gene matches. CDR3 size: 13 residues. In germline, CDR1 is LGHDT, CDR2 YNNKEL (reference sequence). The CDR3 here is CASSHRQGHTIYF. The DNA of the CDR3 is TGTGCCAGCAGCCATAGACAGGGACACACCATATATTTT.

This clonotype is deemed medium-sized. The chain carries TRBV3-1 and TRBJ2-3; no firm D call. Trimming cost V 5 bases and J 2 bases, with 8 bases left between them. CDR1 is LGHDT, CDR2 YNNKEL, per germline (reference sequence). The CDR3 sequence is 13 residues long. In DNA, the CDR3 is TGTGCCAGCAGCGCAAAGCCCACAGATACGCAGTATTTT. This encodes CASSAKPTDTQYF.

The chain is built from TRBV5-5 and TRBJ1-2; 10 nucleotides line up with TRBD1. The ends lost 0 bases at V and 2 bases at J; junction bases unmatched: 1. The CDR3 is made up of 15 amino acids. CDR1 is SGHKS and CDR2 is YYEKEE in the germline V gene (reference sequence). The CDR3 sequence is CASSLGDRGNYGYTF. CDR3 in DNA: TGTGCCAGCAGCTTGGGGGACAGGGGAAACTATGGCTACACCTTC.

There are many counts of this clonotype. The chain joins TRBV2 to TRBJ2-5; D gene uncertain. The CDR3 covers 14 residues. Germline V CDR1 and CDR2: SNHLY, FYNNEI. Trimming took off 0 bases at V and 7 bases at J, with 12 bases between the two ends. CDR3 in DNA: TGTGCCAGCAGTGAAGCCCCACCGTCTGGGACCCAGTACTTC. Encoded protein: CASSEAPPSGTQYF. The variable domain in full, completed from reference TRBV2 and TRBJ2-5, reads EPEVTQTPSHQVTQMGQEVILRCVPISNHLYFYWYRQILGQKVEFLVSFYNNEISEKSEIFDDQFSVERPDGSNFTLKIRSTKLEDSAMYFCASSEAPPSGTQYFGPGTRLLVL.

This clonotype was seen many times. J is TRBJ1-5 and V is TRBV28; D might be TRBD1 (5 bases). CDR3 length equals 13 residues. V lost 2 bases, J lost 4 bases, and 6 bases lay in between. Germline V gene data show CDR1 as MDHEN and CDR2 as SYDVKM. CDR3 bases: TGTGCCAGCAGTTTACAGGGTAATCAGCCCCAGCATTTT. This codes for CASSLQGNQPQHF.

This clonotype was picked up a small number of times. The rearrangement links TRBV19 to TRBJ1-4; D remains ambiguous. Germline-derived CDR1 and CDR2 are LNHDA and SQIVND (reference sequence). V was clipped by 5 bases and J by 4 bases, with 14 bases between them. The CDR3 spans 15 residues. The CDR3: CASSQRRMNNEKLFF. The CDR3 bases are TGTGCCAGTAGTCAGAGACGGATGAATAATGAAAAACTGTTTTTT. The full variable domain, with the rest looked up from reference TRBV19 and TRBJ1-4, is DGGITQSPKYLFRKEGQNVTLSCEQNLNHDAMYWYRQDPGQGLRLIYYSQIVNDFQKGDIAEGYSVSREKKESFPLTVTSAQKNPTAFYLCASSQRRMNNEKLFFGSGTQLSVL.

The chain couples TRBV6-2 or TRBV6-3 to TRBJ2-2; 10 bases are a match to TRBD1. Trimming cost V 6 bases and J 6 bases; bases outside gene matches: 10. This CDR3 comprises 16 residues. Germline CDR1 reads MNHEY; CDR2 reads SVGEGT. The CDR3 bases are TGTGCCAGCAGGCCCGCAGACAGGGGGCGGGCCGGGGAGCTGTTTTTT. Translated, it gives CASRPADRGRAGELFF.

This clonotype came up many times. The chain employs TRBV20-1 and TRBJ1-6; D is undetermined. The CDR3 has 14 residues. Germline V CDR1 and CDR2: DFQATT, SNEGSKA (reference sequence). The V and J ends lost 4 bases and 7 bases respectively, with 14 bases between them. In DNA form, the CDR3 reads TGCAGTGCTAACCCAACGAAATCAAATTCACCCCTCCACTTT. Its translation: CSANPTKSNSPLHF.

The gene calls are TRBV11-3 and TRBJ2-1; TRBD1 is a possible D gene (6 bases). The length of the CDR3 is 14 residues. The ends were cut back, 5 bases at V and 5 bases at J, with 13 bases in the middle. Germline CDR1 reads SGHNT; CDR2 reads YENEEA. The CDR3 region is CASSDHWTDNEQFF. The CDR3 nucleotides are TGTGCCAGCAGCGACCATTGGACAGACAATGAGCAGTTCTTC.

This clonotype came up many times. The V gene is TRBV19, the J gene TRBJ2-1; 8 bases map to TRBD2. Looked up from germline, CDR1 is LNHDA and CDR2 is SQIVND (reference sequence). J lost 2 bases, V lost 5 bases, and 2 bases had no gene match. This CDR3 has 14 amino acids. CDR3 region: CASSYSGTYNEQFF. In DNA form, the CDR3 reads TGTGCCAGTAGTTATAGCGGGACCTACAATGAGCAGTTCTTC. Full variable domain (rest looked up from reference TRBV19 and TRBJ2-1): DGGITQSPKYLFRKEGQNVTLSCEQNLNHDAMYWYRQDPGQGLRLIYYSQIVNDFQKGDIAEGYSVSREKKESFPLTVTSAQKNPTAFYLCASSYSGTYNEQFFGPGTRLTVL.

At least ten counts were recorded for this clonotype. The CDR3 DNA follows: TGTGCCAGCAGTTTATCGGGGGGGGAGGGGGTTAACGAGCAGTACTTC. Protein: CASSLSGGEGVNEQYF. The rearrangement joins TRBV27 to TRBJ2-7, with D perhaps TRBD2 (7 bases). V was cut by 0 bases and J by 5 bases, with 17 bases left in between. This CDR3 region has 16 residues. Germline-derived CDR1 and CDR2 are MNHEY and SMNVEV (reference sequence).

Ten or more counts support this clonotype. J is TRBJ1-2 and V is TRBV6-1; D call uncertain. This CDR3 is built from 13 residues. V was cut by 3 bases and J by 2 bases, with 7 bases left in between. Germline CDR1 and CDR2: MNHNS and SASEGT. Here the CDR3 DNA reads TGTGCCAGCAGTGACCCGGTGAACTATGGCTACACCTTC. As protein: CASSDPVNYGYTF.

DNA of the CDR3: TGTGCCAGCAGACCCGCCCCGTACCAGGGCCACCAAGAGACCCAGTACTTC. Encoded protein: CASRPAPYQGHQETQYF. The chain links TRBV7-9 to TRBJ2-5, with D perhaps matching TRBD1 (5 bases). V lost 6 bases to trimming and J lost 0 bases, with 20 bases between them. In germline, CDR1 is SEHNR, CDR2 FQNEAQ (reference sequence). This CDR3 contains 17 residues.

In its sample, this clonotype was seen many times. This chain uses TRBV7-9 with TRBJ2-6; 7 nucleotides agree with TRBD1. With V trimmed by 5 bases and J by 1 base, 11 bases remained unmatched. The CDR3 consists of 18 residues. Per germline, CDR1 SEHNR and CDR2 FQNEAQ (reference sequence). CDR3 protein: CASSPRDREWSGANVLTF. In DNA, the CDR3 is TGTGCCAGCAGCCCCCGAGACAGGGAATGGTCTGGGGCCAACGTCCTGACTTTC. The whole variable domain, filled in from reference TRBV7-9 and TRBJ2-6, reads DTGVSQNPRHKITKRGQNVTFRCDPISEHNRLYWYRQTLGQGPEFLTYFQNEAQLEKSRLLSDRFSAERPKGSFSTLEIQRTEQGDSAMYLCASSPRDREWSGANVLTFGAGSRLTVL.

CDR3 DNA sequence: TGTGCCAGCGGCACTGGGGCCAACGTCCTGACTTTC. The encoded protein is CASGTGANVLTF. The V call is TRBV7-2, the J call TRBJ2-6; D gene uncertain. This CDR3 contains 12 residues. Trimming shortened V by 8 bases and J by 2 bases, and 4 bases separated the two germline ends. Germline loops: CDR1 SGHTA, CDR2 FQGNSA.

The J gene is TRBJ2-3, the V gene TRBV5-8; 8 bases agree with TRBD2. The germline gives CDR1 SGHTS, CDR2 YDEGEE. V trimming: 9 bases; J trimming: 1 base; junction bases outside the gene matches: 7. The CDR3 covers 14 residues. The CDR3 coding sequence is TGTGCCACCACGGGGGGGCCGGGCACAGATACGCAGTATTTT. Translated: CATTGGPGTDTQYF. Based on the CDR3 plus reference TRBV5-8 and TRBJ2-3, the full variable domain is EAGVTQSPTHLIKTRGQQATLRCSPISGHTSVYWYQQALGLGLQFLLWYDEGEERNRGNFPPRFSGRQFPNYSSELNVNALELEDSALYLCATTGGPGTDTQYFGPGTRLTVL.

This clonotype was detected ten times or more. The chain carries TRBV11-2 and TRBJ2-7, with a possible D match to TRBD1 (6 bases). V was trimmed by 5 bases and J by 0 bases, leaving 17 bases between them. The CDR3 is 16 amino acids. Looked up from germline, CDR1 is SGHAT and CDR2 is FQNNGV. CDR3 bases: TGTGCCAGCAGCCCTAGGGGGAGCCGGTACTCCTACGAGCAGTACTTC. Translation: CASSPRGSRYSYEQYF.

This clonotype was observed a handful of times. The chain recombines TRBV19 with TRBJ1-1; D gene unclear. CDR3 length equals 15 residues. The germline V gene has CDR1 LNHDA and CDR2 SQIVND (reference sequence). The V gene lost 1 base and the J gene lost 1 base, with 10 bases spanning the gap. As DNA, the CDR3 is TGTGCCAGTAGTATAGTTCCGGGAGAGAACACTGAAGCTTTCTTT. Protein product: CASSIVPGENTEAFF.

This clonotype has a handful of counts. J is TRBJ2-3 and V is TRBV18; either TRBD1 or TRBD2 may supply D (5 bases each). V was shortened by 3 bases and J by 0 bases, with 7 bases between the two germline ends. This CDR3 is built from 14 residues. CDR1 and CDR2 from the germline V gene are KGHSH and LQKENI. CDR3 residues: CASSPGDSTDTQYF. CDR3 in DNA: TGTGCCAGCTCACCGGGGGATAGCACAGATACGCAGTATTTT.

There are many counts of this clonotype. This chain uses TRBV27 with TRBJ2-7; maybe TRBD1 (6 bases). V was pared by 5 bases and J by 1 base, with 12 bases between. The germline V gene encodes CDR1 MNHEY and CDR2 SMNVEV (reference sequence). The length of the CDR3 is 14 residues. CDR3 sequence: CASSPTRGSYEQYF. The CDR3 DNA reads TGTGCCAGCAGTCCCACCAGGGGTTCCTACGAGCAGTACTTC.

This clonotype was counted only a few times. The chain is built from TRBV5-1 and TRBJ2-1, with 8 bases lining up with TRBD2. Trimming at V came to 4 bases and at J to 4 bases, leaving 7 bases not matched to a gene. CDR3 length: 15 amino acids. The germline CDR1 and CDR2 sequences are SGHRS and YFSETQ. The CDR3 spells CASSEGTRVYNEQFF. The CDR3 coding sequence is TGCGCCAGCAGCGAAGGGACTAGGGTATACAATGAGCAGTTCTTC.

This clonotype was detected a few times. A junction end diverges from the germline sequence, so it may reflect a read error. The J gene is TRBJ2-1, the V gene TRBV7-9, with 10 bases identical to TRBD1. Germline V CDR1 and CDR2: SEHNR, FQNEAQ (reference sequence). This CDR3 has 15 amino acids. The CDR3 sequence is CVSRTGTGDFYEQFF. The CDR3, as DNA: TGTGTCAGCAGAACCGGGACAGGGGATTTTTATGAGCAGTTCTTC.